This TCR beta chain was observed in a study of circulating and synovial CD4+ cells in juvenile arthritis. Study observations and caveats: These blood cells shared more CDR3 sequences with synovium than bulk blood.

Sequencing was performed with immunoSEQ multiplex PCR; in TCRdb, only in-frame clones are kept and a portion is missing. Of 3,800 or so clones listed, roughly 84% are singletons. Germline CDR1 is SGDLS and CDR2 is YYNGEE. V shed 3 bases and J shed 0 bases, with 9 bases lying between them. The CDR3 loop spans 15 amino acids. A note on this clone: No antigen is known for it.

Material for sequencing was CD4+ T cells from synovial fluid. The origin of this receptor is a human donor with juvenile idiopathic arthritis. The chain uses TRBV9 and TRBJ2-2, with D unresolved. Here the CDR3 reads CASSARGANTGELFF. CDR3 nucleotides: TGTGCCAGCAGCGCCCGCGGAGCGAACACCGGGGAGCTGTTTTTT.